This entry lists 22 T cell receptor beta chains sequenced from one sample in a study of control samples from healthy donors and cancer patients. The assay was immunoSEQ multiplex PCR, and TCRdb's table has in-frame clones only and misses some. The table shows about 140,000 clones, with around 94% occurring only once. The specimen sequenced was blood. Receptors originate from a man aged 35 to 55 in good health.

CDR3 coding DNA: TGTGCCAGCCAGTCCAGCGTGAGCTCTGGAAACACCATATATTTT. This codes for CASQSSVSSGNTIYF. This sequence joins TRBV6-6 and TRBJ1-3; D ambiguous. The germline V gene has CDR1 MNHNY and CDR2 SVGAGI (reference sequence). There are 15 residues in the CDR3. V was clipped by 8 bases and J by 0 bases, with 14 bases between them.

CDR3 in amino acids: CASSQDPSGGSSYEQYF. The CDR3 DNA reads as TGCGCCAGCAGCCAAGACCCTTCGGGGGGGAGCTCCTACGAGCAGTACTTC. The V gene is TRBV4-3, the J gene TRBJ2-7; 8 bases line up with TRBD2. V lost 0 bases and J lost 0; bases outside the gene matches: 7. CDR1 is LGHNA, CDR2 YSLEER, per germline. The CDR3 length is 17 residues.

The CDR3 DNA reads TGTGCCAGCATTTCGACACAAAGTCGCGGAAAACTGTTTTTT. Its translation: CASISTQSRGKLFF. The chain links TRBV28 to TRBJ1-4; D unclear. The CDR3 length is 14 residues. Trimming removed 7 bases at V and 10 bases at J, with 19 bases between. Germline assignment: CDR1 MDHEN and CDR2 SYDVKM.

This chain joins TRBV12-3 or TRBV12-4 and TRBJ1-1; unclear D gene. Trimming cost V 3 bases and J 6 bases, with 8 bases left between them. This CDR3 spans 12 amino acids. In DNA form, the CDR3 reads TGTGCCAGCAGTTTGACAATTTCTGAAGCTTTCTTT. It codes for CASSLTISEAFF.

This rearrangement joins TRBV19 to TRBJ1-2; 7 bases are a match to TRBD1. This CDR3 is 14 amino acids long. The ends lost 5 bases at V and 8 bases at J; junction bases unmatched: 11. Germline V lookup: CDR1 LNHDA, CDR2 SQIVND (reference sequence). DNA for the CDR3: TGTGCCAGTAGTTCCGGCGCAGGGGGAAGGGGCTACACCTTC. Translating gives CASSSGAGGRGYTF.

The rearrangement links TRBV6-1 to TRBJ2-7; 7 bases map to TRBD2. The CDR3 consists of 17 residues. V lost 0 bases to trimming and J lost 2 bases; unmatched junction nucleotides: 10. Germline V gives CDR1 MNHNS, CDR2 SASEGT. The CDR3 DNA reads as TGTGCCAGCAGTGAAGCGCTAGGGAGGGGAGCAGCCTACGAGCAGTACTTC. Its translation: CASSEALGRGAAYEQYF.

V gene TRBV24-1 combines with J gene TRBJ2-7; 7 bases are a match to TRBD1. Germline values: CDR1 KGHDR, CDR2 SFDVKD. CDR3 length: 12 amino acids. After removal of 3 bases from V and 7 bases from J, the junction contained 2 bases not matched to a gene. The CDR3 spells CATSDHRGEQYF. The CDR3 region has the DNA TGTGCCACCAGTGATCACAGGGGTGAGCAGTACTTC.

The V call is TRBV29-1, the J call TRBJ1-4, with 7 positions matching TRBD1. The length of the CDR3 is 12 residues. Germline V gives CDR1 SQVTM, CDR2 ANQGSEA. V lost 4 bases, J lost 7 bases, and 3 bases stayed unmatched. The CDR3 DNA reads as TGCAGCGTTGGACAGGGTCCTGAAAAACTGTTTTTT. Protein product: CSVGQGPEKLFF.

This clone was detected only once. The chain has TRBV28 and TRBJ2-3; 9 bases map to TRBD1. The length of the CDR3 is 14 residues. CDR1 is MDHEN, CDR2 SYDVKM, per germline. V dropped 5 bases and J dropped 6; count of bases not matched to a gene: 6. The CDR3 nucleotides are TGTGCCAGCAGTAACAGGGGGCGTACCGATACGCAGTATTTT. It specifies CASSNRGRTDTQYF.

The chain is built from TRBV19 and TRBJ1-1, with TRBD1 as a possible D gene (5 bases). The CDR3 contains 15 residues. Germline V lookup: CDR1 LNHDA, CDR2 SQIVND (reference sequence). V was shortened by 7 bases and J by 0 bases, with 15 bases between the two germline ends. CDR3 DNA: TGTGCCAGTACGGTAGGGAGGGGCCTGAACACTGAAGCTTTCTTT. As protein: CASTVGRGLNTEAFF.

V and J are TRBV7-9 and TRBJ1-1; no firm D call. V gave up 0 bases and J gave up 8 bases, with 10 bases separating them. Germline CDR1 is SEHNR and CDR2 is FQNEAQ (reference sequence). This CDR3 has 13 residues. The CDR3 reads CASSLAFTVEAFF. The CDR3 DNA is TGTGCCAGCAGCTTAGCCTTTACAGTGGAAGCTTTCTTT.

The gene calls are TRBV6-4 and TRBJ2-3; D unclear. V gave up 0 bases and J gave up 2 bases, with 3 bases separating them. In germline, CDR1 is MRHNA, CDR2 SNTAGT. This CDR3 contains 13 residues. The CDR3 coding sequence is TGTGCCAGCAGTGACTCGACCACAGATACGCAGTATTTT. Its protein is CASSDSTTDTQYF.

The CDR3: CASSPVEKGFNEQFF. CDR3 DNA sequence: TGTGCCAGCAGCCCCGTGGAAAAGGGCTTCAATGAGCAGTTCTTC. The V gene is TRBV5-4, the J gene TRBJ2-1; D is uncertain. The CDR3 has 15 residues. V gave up 4 bases and J gave up 6 bases, with 17 bases separating them. The germline V gene encodes CDR1 SGHNT and CDR2 YYREEE (reference sequence). The full variable domain, in which reference TRBV5-4 and TRBJ2-1 provide the parts outside the CDR3, is ETGVTQSPTHLIKTRGQQVTLRCSSQSGHNTVSWYQQALGQGPQFIFQYYREEENGRGNFPPRFSGLQFPNYSSELNVNALELDDSALYLCASSPVEKGFNEQFFGPGTRLTVL.

This clone was seen just once. This sequence joins TRBV10-3 and TRBJ1-1; the D is unclear. Trimming cost V 4 bases and J 0 bases, with 3 bases left between them. The germline V gene has CDR1 ENHRY and CDR2 SYGVKD. The CDR3 has 12 residues. CDR3 sequence (DNA): TGTGCCATCAGTGGACTGAACACTGAAGCTTTCTTT. This sequence encodes CAISGLNTEAFF.

The CDR3 loop is CASSQGDYTYEQYF. The CDR3 DNA is TGCGCCAGCAGCCAGGGGGACTATACCTACGAGCAGTACTTC. The chain couples TRBV4-1 to TRBJ2-7, with 7 positions matching TRBD2. CDR1 is MGHRA and CDR2 is YSYEKL in the germline V gene. The CDR3 runs 14 residues. V lost 3 bases and J lost 2; bases outside the gene matches: 4.

V and J are TRBV27 and TRBJ1-4, with D hard to call. The CDR3 sequence is 14 residues long. The germline gives CDR1 MNHEY, CDR2 SMNVEV (reference sequence). The V and J ends lost 6 bases and 0 bases respectively, with 8 bases between them. The CDR3 region is CASRERATNEKLFF. In nucleotides, the CDR3 is TGTGCCAGCAGAGAGAGAGCAACTAATGAAAAACTGTTTTTT.

This clone was recorded only once. The CDR3 coding sequence is TGTGCCAGCAGTTACGGGGCTGGGACTAATTCACCCCTCCACTTT. Amino acids: CASSYGAGTNSPLHF. The V gene is TRBV6-2 or TRBV6-3, the J gene TRBJ1-6, with D tentatively TRBD1 (5 bases). Germline-derived CDR1 and CDR2 are MNHEY and SVGEGT. The CDR3 consists of 15 residues. V lost 2 bases and J lost 6, with 11 bases in between.

The rearrangement joins TRBV4-2 to TRBJ2-7; a possible D gene is TRBD1 (6 bases). The CDR3 extends over 16 amino acids. Trimming took 4 bases from V and 4 from J, leaving 20 bases between them. The V gene's germline CDR1 is LGHNA and CDR2 YNFKEQ. CDR3 sequence: CASSPMNHLGGYEQYF. The CDR3, as DNA: TGTGCCAGCAGCCCTATGAATCATCTAGGGGGATACGAGCAGTACTTC.

The chain is built from TRBV9 and TRBJ1-2; D gene unclear. The CDR3 totals 13 residues. Trimming left V 1 base short and J 3 bases short, with 7 bases between. Germline-derived CDR1 and CDR2 are SGDLS and YYNGEE. Here the CDR3 reads CASSVSQDYGYTF. The DNA of the CDR3 is TGTGCCAGCAGCGTAAGTCAGGACTATGGCTACACCTTC.

This chain joins TRBV15 and TRBJ1-2; weak D call: TRBD1 (5 bases). CDR3 length: 14 amino acids. Trimming took 6 bases from V and 0 from J, leaving 11 bases between them. CDR1 and CDR2 (germline): LNHNV, YYDKDF (reference sequence). CDR3 loop: CATRPTAANYGYTF. CDR3 sequence (DNA): TGTGCCACCAGACCGACAGCCGCTAACTATGGCTACACCTTC. The variable domain in full, completed from reference TRBV15 and TRBJ1-2, reads DAMVIQNPRYQVTQFGKPVTLSCSQTLNHNVMYWYQQKSSQAPKLLFHYYDKDFNNEADTPDNFQSRRPNTSFCFLDIRSPGLGDTAMYLCATRPTAANYGYTFGSGTRLTVV.

CDR3 coding DNA: TGTGCCAGCAGTGAACAGGCAAGCTTGAAGACCGGGGAGCTGTTTTTT. Translated, it gives CASSEQASLKTGELFF. The chain combines TRBV2 with TRBJ2-2, with no clear D. Germline-derived CDR1 and CDR2 are SNHLY and FYNNEI. V was clipped by 2 bases and J by 5 bases, with 15 bases between them. This CDR3 has 16 residues.

V is TRBV5-4 and J is TRBJ1-2; 8 bases fit TRBD1. CDR3 size: 15 residues. CDR1 and CDR2 (germline): SGHNT, YYREEE (reference sequence). The junction had 12 bases not matched to a gene; V was cut back by 5 bases and J by 6 bases. CDR3 sequence: CASRSGQGWANGYTF. In DNA form, the CDR3 reads TGTGCCAGCAGATCCGGACAGGGCTGGGCCAATGGCTACACCTTC. The full variable domain, in which reference TRBV5-4 and TRBJ1-2 provide the parts outside the CDR3, is ETGVTQSPTHLIKTRGQQVTLRCSSQSGHNTVSWYQQALGQGPQFIFQYYREEENGRGNFPPRFSGLQFPNYSSELNVNALELDDSALYLCASRSGQGWANGYTFGSGTRLTVV.